This passage covers 3 T cell receptor beta chains from one sample sequenced in a study of cytomegalovirus exposure and HLA in healthy donors. This table comes from immunoSEQ multiplex PCR, and its TCRdb copy is limited to in-frame clones, with some not included. This sample has about 240,000 clones; 75% to 90% occur once, and the top ten carry 1% to 1.5%. The specimen was PBMCs. The receptors were gathered from a woman in her twenties or thirties in good health and CMV-seropositive.

J is TRBJ2-3 and V is TRBV5-1, with 11 nucleotides matching TRBD1. Germline V lookup: CDR1 SGHRS, CDR2 YFSETQ. The CDR3 covers 16 residues. J was trimmed by 2 bases and V by 2 bases; bases with no gene match: 4. In nucleotides, the CDR3 is TGCGCCAGCAGCTTTGGGACAGGGGGTAACACAGATACGCAGTATTTT. Amino acids: CASSFGTGGNTDTQYF.

V and J are TRBV11-2 and TRBJ2-3, with 11 bases identical to TRBD2. V was pared by 5 bases and J by 7 bases, with 11 bases of the junction left unmatched. Germline CDR1 is SGHAT and CDR2 is FQNNGV. This CDR3 has 16 amino acids. The DNA of the CDR3 is TGTGCCAGCAGCCCGAAACTAGCGGGAGTTAGAAATACGCAGTATTTT. This codes for CASSPKLAGVRNTQYF.

This clone showed up just a few times. V gene TRBV12-5 combines with J gene TRBJ2-7, with 10 bases lining up with TRBD2. The CDR3 has 15 amino acids. CDR1 and CDR2 from the germline V gene are LGHNT and FRNRAP. V gave up 8 bases and J gave up 2 bases; unmatched junction bases: 9. CDR3 sequence reads: CASSARTSGPYEQYF. DNA for the CDR3: TGTGCTAGTAGCGCCAGGACTAGCGGCCCCTACGAGCAGTACTTC. The variable domain in full, completed from reference TRBV12-5 and TRBJ2-7, reads DARVTQTPRHKVTEMGQEVTMRCQPILGHNTVFWYRQTMMQGLELLAYFRNRAPLDDSGMPKDRFSAEMPDATLATLKIQPSEPRDSAVYFCASSARTSGPYEQYFGPGTRLTVT.